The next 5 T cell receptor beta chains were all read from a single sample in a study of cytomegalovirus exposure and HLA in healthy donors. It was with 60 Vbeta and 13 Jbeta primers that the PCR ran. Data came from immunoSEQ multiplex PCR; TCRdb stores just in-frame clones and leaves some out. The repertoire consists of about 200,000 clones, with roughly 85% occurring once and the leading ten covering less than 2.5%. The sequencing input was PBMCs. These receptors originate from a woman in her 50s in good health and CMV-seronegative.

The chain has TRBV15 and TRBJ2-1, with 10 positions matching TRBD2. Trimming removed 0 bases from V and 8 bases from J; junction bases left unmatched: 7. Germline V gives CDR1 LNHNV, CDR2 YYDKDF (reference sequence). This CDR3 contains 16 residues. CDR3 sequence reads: CATSRDTAGGPDEQFF. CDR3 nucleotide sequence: TGTGCCACCAGCAGAGATACAGCGGGAGGGCCGGATGAGCAGTTCTTC. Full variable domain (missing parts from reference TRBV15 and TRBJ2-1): DAMVIQNPRYQVTQFGKPVTLSCSQTLNHNVMYWYQQKSSQAPKLLFHYYDKDFNNEADTPDNFQSRRPNTSFCFLDIRSPGLGDTAMYLCATSRDTAGGPDEQFFGPGTRLTVL.

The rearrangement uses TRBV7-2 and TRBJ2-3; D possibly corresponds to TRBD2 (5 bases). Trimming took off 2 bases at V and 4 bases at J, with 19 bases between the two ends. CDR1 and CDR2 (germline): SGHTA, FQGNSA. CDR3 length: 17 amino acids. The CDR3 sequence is CASSLRGPSSSPDTQYF. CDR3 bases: TGTGCCAGCAGCTTAAGAGGTCCTAGCTCGAGCCCAGATACGCAGTATTTT.

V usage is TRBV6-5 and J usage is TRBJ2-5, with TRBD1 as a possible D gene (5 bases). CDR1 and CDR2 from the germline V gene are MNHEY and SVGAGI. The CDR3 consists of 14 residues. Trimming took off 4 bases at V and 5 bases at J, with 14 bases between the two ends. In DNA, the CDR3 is TGTGCCAGCAGTTCTTCCGACAGTAGGGAGACCCAGTACTTC. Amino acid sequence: CASSSSDSRETQYF.

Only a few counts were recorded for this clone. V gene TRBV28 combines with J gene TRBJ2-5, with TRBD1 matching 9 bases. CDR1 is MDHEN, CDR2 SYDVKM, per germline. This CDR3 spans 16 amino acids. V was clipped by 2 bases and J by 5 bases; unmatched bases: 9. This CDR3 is CASSLKRQGVWETQYF. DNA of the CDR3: TGTGCCAGCAGTTTAAAGAGACAGGGGGTTTGGGAGACCCAGTACTTC.

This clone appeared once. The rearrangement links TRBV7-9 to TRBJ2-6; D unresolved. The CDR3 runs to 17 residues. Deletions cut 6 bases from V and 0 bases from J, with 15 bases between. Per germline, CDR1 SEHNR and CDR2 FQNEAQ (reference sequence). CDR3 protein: CASSRDLLSSGANVLTF. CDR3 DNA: TGTGCCAGCAGTCGAGACTTACTAAGCTCTGGGGCCAACGTCCTGACTTTC.